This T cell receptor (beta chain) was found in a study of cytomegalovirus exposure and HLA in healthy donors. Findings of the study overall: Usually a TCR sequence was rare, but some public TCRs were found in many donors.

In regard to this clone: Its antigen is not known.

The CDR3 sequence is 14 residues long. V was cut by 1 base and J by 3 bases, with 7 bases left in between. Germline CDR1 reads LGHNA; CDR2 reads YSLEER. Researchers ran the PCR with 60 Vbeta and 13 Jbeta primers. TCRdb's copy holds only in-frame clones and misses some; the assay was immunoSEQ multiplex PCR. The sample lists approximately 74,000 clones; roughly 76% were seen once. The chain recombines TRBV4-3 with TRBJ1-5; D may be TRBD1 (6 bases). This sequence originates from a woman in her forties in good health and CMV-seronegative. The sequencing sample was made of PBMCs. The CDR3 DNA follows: TGCGCCAGCAGCCAAGGGACAGCCAATCAGCCCCAGCATTTT. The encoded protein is CASSQGTANQPQHF.